A single sample gave rise to the 11 T cell receptor beta chains below, sequenced in a study of identical twins. TCRdb called the 5' RACE reads again in MiXCR, with one record for every CDR3 protein. In the table there are some 590,000 distinct CDR3 sequences, 9.5% to 10% of which are singletons. These data also formed part of another study, on yellow fever vaccine responses in identical twins.

Sequenced input: PBMCs. The receptors were sampled from a young woman in good health.

This clonotype has just a few counts. The chain is built from TRBV11-2 and TRBJ2-1; 9 nucleotides line up with TRBD2. Germline-derived CDR1 and CDR2 are SGHAT and FQNNGV. The length of the CDR3 is 19 residues. V lost 3 bases and J lost 0; bases outside the gene matches: 12. Here the CDR3 reads CASSFHDIAGAFSYNEQFF. CDR3 bases: TGTGCCAGCAGCTTTCACGATATAGCGGGAGCTTTCTCCTACAATGAGCAGTTCTTC.

This clonotype has at least ten counts. The chain links TRBV7-9 to TRBJ2-7; possibly TRBD1 for D (6 bases). Germline assignment: CDR1 SEHNR and CDR2 FQNEAQ (reference sequence). The CDR3 is 14 amino acids. Trimming cost V 6 bases and J 4 bases, with 16 bases left between them. The CDR3 DNA reads as TGTGCCAGCAGTCAACAGGGCTATCCTTACGAGCAGTACTTC. This translates into CASSQQGYPYEQYF. Drawing the rest from reference TRBV7-9 and TRBJ2-7, the complete variable domain is DTGVSQNPRHKITKRGQNVTFRCDPISEHNRLYWYRQTLGQGPEFLTYFQNEAQLEKSRLLSDRFSAERPKGSFSTLEIQRTEQGDSAMYLCASSQQGYPYEQYFGPGTRLTVT.

The chain couples TRBV28 to TRBJ2-7; 10 bases align to TRBD2. In germline, CDR1 is MDHEN, CDR2 SYDVKM. The CDR3 totals 14 residues. After removal of 1 base from V and 6 bases from J, the junction contained 3 bases not matched to a gene. Here the CDR3 DNA reads TGTGCCAGCAGTTTATCTAGCGGGAGATTCGAGCAGTACTTC. Protein sequence: CASSLSSGRFEQYF. The full variable domain, rest sourced from reference TRBV28 and TRBJ2-7, is DVKVTQSSRYLVKRTGEKVFLECVQDMDHENMFWYRQDPGLGLRLIYFSYDVKMKEKGDIPEGYSVSREKKERFSLILESASTNQTSMYLCASSLSSGRFEQYFGPGTRLTVT.

This clonotype has just a few counts. V and J are TRBV4-1 and TRBJ2-5; TRBD1 aligns across 8 bases. CDR1 is MGHRA, CDR2 YSYEKL, per germline. Germline trimming cut 4 bases from V and 4 bases from J; bases unmatched to any gene: 5. The CDR3 totals 14 residues. The CDR3 DNA is TGCGCCAGCAGCCGGCAGGGGGCCATAGAGACCCAGTACTTC. Its translation: CASSRQGAIETQYF.

This rearrangement joins TRBV19 to TRBJ2-3; 8 bases are shared with TRBD1. The ends lost 6 bases at V and 5 bases at J; junction bases unmatched: 4. The CDR3 has 13 residues. Germline V lookup: CDR1 LNHDA, CDR2 SQIVND (reference sequence). CDR3 residues: CASRSRGLDTQYF. The CDR3 region has the DNA TGTGCCAGTAGGTCCAGGGGGCTAGATACGCAGTATTTT.

This clonotype has only a few counts. This chain joins TRBV28 and TRBJ2-3, with 9 bases lining up with TRBD1. The CDR3 consists of 18 residues. V was clipped by 7 bases and J by 0 bases; unmatched bases: 14. Germline CDR1 is MDHEN and CDR2 is SYDVKM. This chain's CDR3 is CASTRGTGLRTSTDTQYF. CDR3 nucleotide sequence: TGTGCCAGCACCCGAGGGACAGGGCTGCGGACTAGCACAGATACGCAGTATTTT.

This clonotype has a single count. The genes are TRBV18 and TRBJ2-7; D is tentatively TRBD1 or TRBD2 (6 bases each). V was cut by 3 bases and J by 7 bases, with 13 bases left in between. The CDR3 has 13 residues. Germline CDR1 is KGHSH and CDR2 is LQKENI. CDR3 DNA sequence: TGTGCCAGCTCACCCTCACGAGGGGGGGAGCAGTACTTC. Translated, it gives CASSPSRGGEQYF.

This clonotype was recorded many times. The CDR3 nucleotides are TGTGCCAGCAGCTTAGTAGGTGAAAAACTGTTTTTT. The encoded protein is CASSLVGEKLFF. The chain combines TRBV7-9 with TRBJ1-4, with no clear D. CDR3 length equals 12 residues. The V end lost 1 base, the J end lost 7 bases, and 4 bases lay between the germline ends. In germline, CDR1 is SEHNR, CDR2 FQNEAQ (reference sequence).

In this sample, this clonotype turned up many times. The chain links TRBV18 to TRBJ2-7; D may be TRBD1 (6 bases). The CDR3 spans 14 residues. V lost 5 bases and J 2 bases, leaving 13 bases between the germline ends. The germline CDR1 and CDR2 sequences are KGHSH and LQKENI. The CDR3 DNA sequence: TGTGCCAGCTCATCCCGGGACACACCCTACGAGCAGTACTTC. Protein sequence: CASSSRDTPYEQYF. Looking up the rest from reference TRBV18 and TRBJ2-7 gives the full variable domain: NAGVMQNPRHLVRRRGQEARLRCSPMKGHSHVYWYRQLPEEGLKFMVYLQKENIIDESGMPKERFSAEFPKEGPSILRIQQVVRGDSAAYFCASSSRDTPYEQYFGPGTRLTVT.

This clonotype was recorded a few times. This chain links TRBV30 with TRBJ1-5, with D unresolved. Trimming left V 0 bases short and J 6 bases short, with 15 bases between. Germline CDR1 is GTSNPN and CDR2 is SVGIG (reference sequence). The CDR3 is 15 amino acids. The CDR3 nucleotides read TGTGCCTGGAGTGTACCCGCCCCGGCGAGTCAGCCCCAGCATTTT. Translating gives CAWSVPAPASQPQHF.

The chain couples TRBV29-1 to TRBJ2-7, with 9 positions matching TRBD1. The CDR3 length is 14 residues. Losses at the gene ends were 8 bases for V and 4 bases for J; bases not matched to a gene: 12. Germline V lookup: CDR1 SQVTM, CDR2 ANQGSEA. The CDR3: CSISTGTGIYEQYF. Written as DNA, the CDR3 is TGCAGCATCTCTACTGGGACAGGGATTTACGAGCAGTACTTC.